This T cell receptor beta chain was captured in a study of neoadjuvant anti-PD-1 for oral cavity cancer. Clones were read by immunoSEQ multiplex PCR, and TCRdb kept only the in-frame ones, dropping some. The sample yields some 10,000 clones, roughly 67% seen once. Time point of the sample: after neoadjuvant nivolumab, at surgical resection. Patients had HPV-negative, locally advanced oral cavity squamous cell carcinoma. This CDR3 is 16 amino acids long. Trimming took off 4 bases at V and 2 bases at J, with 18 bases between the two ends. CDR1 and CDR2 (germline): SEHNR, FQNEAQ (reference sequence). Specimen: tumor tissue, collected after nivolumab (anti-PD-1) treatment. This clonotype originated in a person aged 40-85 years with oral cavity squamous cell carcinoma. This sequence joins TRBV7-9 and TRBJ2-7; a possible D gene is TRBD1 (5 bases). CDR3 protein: CASSSTGLEVTYEQYF. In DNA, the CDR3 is TGTGCCAGCAGCTCCACAGGCCTGGAAGTTACCTACGAGCAGTACTTC.